Below, 24 T cell receptor beta chains from the same sample are listed, as sequenced in a study of blood T cell repertoires in COVID-19. Produced via immunoSEQ multiplex PCR; TCRdb's table is partial and in-frame only. The sample contains roughly 260,000 clones, 83% of which appear only once. Sequences were obtained from PBMCs or T cells enriched from blood (not recorded which). These receptors originate from a woman in her thirties or forties who had been exposed to COVID-19.

The chain combines TRBV11-2 with TRBJ1-1; no clear D gene. CDR1 and CDR2 from the germline V gene are SGHAT and FQNNGV. The CDR3 runs to 14 residues. The ends were cut back, 6 bases at V and 4 bases at J, with 15 bases in the middle. The CDR3 coding sequence is TGTGCCAGCAGACCAAGGAGGCAGACCACTGAAGCTTTCTTT. Amino acids: CASRPRRQTTEAFF.

V gene TRBV6-4 combines with J gene TRBJ1-1, with D unresolved. CDR3 length: 11 amino acids. Germline loops: CDR1 MRHNA, CDR2 SNTAGT. Trimming took 10 bases from V and 4 from J, leaving 10 bases between them. The chain's CDR3 is CATREGTEAFF. Here the CDR3 DNA reads TGTGCCACCCGGGAAGGCACTGAAGCTTTCTTT.

The chain joins TRBV5-1 to TRBJ2-6; D gene uncertain. Germline V lookup: CDR1 SGHRS, CDR2 YFSETQ. Deletions cut 5 bases from V and 0 bases from J, with 15 bases between. There are 17 residues in the CDR3. CDR3 DNA sequence: TGCGCCAGCAGGTCAAGTTTCGAGAGCTCTGGGGCCAACGTCCTGACTTTC. This gives the protein CASRSSFESSGANVLTF. Combining the CDR3 with reference TRBV5-1 and TRBJ2-6 gives the whole variable domain KAGVTQTPRYLIKTRGQQVTLSCSPISGHRSVSWYQQTPGQGLQFLFEYFSETQRNKGNFPGRFSGRQFSNSRSEMNVSTLELGDSALYLCASRSSFESSGANVLTFGAGSRLTVL.

This clone was recorded a few times. The rearrangement joins TRBV6-5 to TRBJ2-7; 10 positions match TRBD1. The CDR3 totals 16 residues. Per germline, CDR1 MNHEY and CDR2 SVGAGI. Trimming cost V 2 bases and J 6 bases; bases outside gene matches: 10. The CDR3 DNA reads as TGTGCCAGCAGTTACGGTCCGGGACAGGGGTCCACCGAGCAGTACTTC. Translating it yields CASSYGPGQGSTEQYF.

V usage is TRBV10-3 and J usage is TRBJ2-4; D might be TRBD1 (5 bases). From germline, CDR1 is ENHRY and CDR2 SYGVKD. This CDR3 region has 16 residues. Trimming removed 0 bases at V and 6 bases at J, with 15 bases between. CDR3 in DNA: TGTGCCATCAGTGAGTCCGCAGGGTATTCTGGAAACATTCAGTACTTC. Its translation: CAISESAGYSGNIQYF.

V usage is TRBV7-9 and J usage is TRBJ2-5; maybe TRBD2 (5 bases). The V gene lost 5 bases and the J gene lost 5 bases, with 18 bases spanning the gap. Germline CDR1 SEHNR, CDR2 FQNEAQ (reference sequence). This CDR3 region has 15 residues. The CDR3 nucleotides read TGTGCCAGCAGCCCCGAGGGTGGACGGGCGGAGACCCAGTACTTC. This codes for CASSPEGGRAETQYF. Using reference TRBV7-9 and TRBJ2-5 for the parts outside the CDR3, the full variable domain is DTGVSQNPRHKITKRGQNVTFRCDPISEHNRLYWYRQTLGQGPEFLTYFQNEAQLEKSRLLSDRFSAERPKGSFSTLEIQRTEQGDSAMYLCASSPEGGRAETQYFGPGTRLLVL.

The chain is built from TRBV12-3 or TRBV12-4 and TRBJ2-7, with D perhaps TRBD1 (5 bases). Trimming pared 3 bases from V and 2 bases from J, leaving 8 bases between. The CDR3 consists of 13 residues. The CDR3 region is CASSLRRAYEQYF. CDR3 coding DNA: TGTGCCAGCAGTTTGCGCAGGGCCTACGAGCAGTACTTC.

The V and J genes are TRBV6-2 or TRBV6-3 and TRBJ2-7; tentative D call: TRBD2 (6 bases). Trimming left V 2 bases short and J 2 bases short, with 10 bases between. This CDR3 contains 14 residues. Per the germline V gene, CDR1 is MNHEY and CDR2 is SVGEGT. The CDR3 DNA reads as TGTGCCAGCAGTTACGGCGGGATGGCCTACGAGCAGTACTTC. Protein product: CASSYGGMAYEQYF.

This clone was recorded only once. The chain combines TRBV4-1 with TRBJ1-1; a weak D match, TRBD1 (5 bases). The CDR3 extends over 14 amino acids. The germline V gene encodes CDR1 MGHRA and CDR2 YSYEKL. V lost 2 bases and J 4 bases, leaving 11 bases between the germline ends. The CDR3 nucleotides read TGCGCCAGCAGCCAACCCAGGGAGGGCACTGAAGCTTTCTTT. Its translation is CASSQPREGTEAFF.

The chain uses TRBV25-1 and TRBJ2-7; D remains unclear. This CDR3 contains 12 residues. Germline V CDR1 and CDR2: MGHDK, SYGVNS. The V end lost 3 bases, the J end lost 2 bases, and 5 bases lay between the germline ends. The CDR3 spells CASSDQTYEQYF. Written as DNA, the CDR3 is TGTGCCAGCAGTGATCAAACCTACGAGCAGTACTTC.

This clone was counted only a few times. CDR3 nucleotide sequence: TGCGCCAGCAGCTTGGCCGGGACAGTATATTCACCCCTCCACTTT. It specifies CASSLAGTVYSPLHF. The rearrangement joins TRBV5-1 to TRBJ1-6; 7 bases are shared with TRBD1. The CDR3 extends over 15 amino acids. With 0 bases clipped from V and 8 bases from J, the junction kept 5 bases outside the gene matches. From germline, CDR1 is SGHRS and CDR2 YFSETQ.

The chain combines TRBV4-2 with TRBJ1-2; 7 bases fit TRBD1. Germline V gives CDR1 LGHNA, CDR2 YNFKEQ. With V trimmed by 0 bases and J by 4 bases, 11 bases remained unmatched. CDR3 length: 17 amino acids. The CDR3 spells CASSQDLDRGRVYGYTF. The CDR3 DNA is TGTGCCAGCAGCCAAGATCTAGATAGGGGGCGAGTCTATGGCTACACCTTC.

The V call is TRBV19, the J call TRBJ1-1; the D gene is possibly TRBD1 (6 bases). Per germline, CDR1 LNHDA and CDR2 SQIVND (reference sequence). This CDR3 is 14 amino acids long. Deletions cut 7 bases from V and 5 bases from J, with 17 bases between. The CDR3 loop is CASTTTGAGTEAFF. CDR3 coding DNA: TGTGCCAGTACCACGACAGGCGCCGGGACTGAAGCTTTCTTT.

The chain recombines TRBV4-1 with TRBJ2-1, with 10 positions matching TRBD1. CDR1 is MGHRA, CDR2 YSYEKL, per germline. Losses at the gene ends were 9 bases for V and 6 bases for J; bases not matched to a gene: 26. CDR3 length equals 20 residues. The DNA of the CDR3 is TGCGCCAGTAAAATGGGAGGGGGCCCCGGGACAGGGGCGACTGGCAATGAGCAGTTCTTC. It encodes CASKMGGGPGTGATGNEQFF.

The V and J genes are TRBV5-1 and TRBJ1-4, with 10 bases lining up with TRBD1. This CDR3 has 15 residues. Germline lookup yields CDR1 SGHRS and CDR2 YFSETQ. J gave up 6 bases and V 4 bases, and 6 bases lay outside the gene matches. The CDR3 loop is CASSVPGTGDEKLFF. CDR3 in DNA: TGCGCCAGCAGCGTGCCCGGGACAGGGGATGAAAAACTGTTTTTT.

As regards this clone: Additional DNA sequences in this sample encode the identical CDR3. This sequence joins TRBV9 and TRBJ2-2; possible D gene TRBD1, 5 bases. V dropped 0 bases and J dropped 5 bases, with 5 bases sitting between them. Germline CDR1 reads SGDLS; CDR2 reads YYNGEE. The CDR3 sequence is 13 residues long. The CDR3 here is CASSVAGTGELFF. DNA of the CDR3: TGTGCCAGCAGCGTAGCAGGGACCGGGGAGCTGTTTTTT.

The gene calls are TRBV3-1 (or the pseudogene TRBV3-2) and TRBJ2-1, with TRBD2 matching over 7 bases. CDR3 length: 14 amino acids. In germline, CDR1 is LGHDT, CDR2 YNNKEL (reference sequence). J was trimmed by 3 bases and V by 4 bases; bases with no gene match: 3. The DNA of the CDR3 is TGTGCCAGCAGCCCCGGGGGGTTCTACAATGAGCAGTTCTTC. Amino acid sequence: CASSPGGFYNEQFF.

J is TRBJ2-5 and V is TRBV19, with 8 bases matching TRBD2. The CDR3 extends over 13 amino acids. Germline V gives CDR1 LNHDA, CDR2 SQIVND (reference sequence). Trimming took 8 bases from V and 5 from J; bases not matched to a gene: 7. The CDR3 spells CASSGGARETQYF. In DNA form, the CDR3 reads TGTGCCAGTTCCGGGGGGGCTCGGGAGACCCAGTACTTC. The full variable domain, with the rest looked up from reference TRBV19 and TRBJ2-5, is DGGITQSPKYLFRKEGQNVTLSCEQNLNHDAMYWYRQDPGQGLRLIYYSQIVNDFQKGDIAEGYSVSREKKESFPLTVTSAQKNPTAFYLCASSGGARETQYFGPGTRLLVL.

The chain joins TRBV5-1 to TRBJ2-1, with D unclear. The V gene's germline CDR1 is SGHRS and CDR2 YFSETQ. V gave up 2 bases and J gave up 6 bases, with 12 bases separating them. The CDR3 has 14 amino acids. The CDR3 here is CASSFSGFGNEQFF. Here the CDR3 DNA reads TGCGCCAGCAGCTTTTCAGGTTTTGGCAATGAGCAGTTCTTC.

This chain connects TRBV5-4 to TRBJ2-7; maybe TRBD2 (6 bases). Between the trimmed V and J ends, which lost 0 bases and 2 bases, there was a span of 12 bases. Germline V gene sequence: CDR1 SGHNT, CDR2 YYREEE (reference sequence). This CDR3 spans 15 amino acids. DNA of the CDR3: TGTGCCAGCAGCTTGGGCGGGGCGCTAGCCTACGAGCAGTACTTC. This codes for CASSLGGALAYEQYF.

The chain employs TRBV28 and TRBJ1-1; 11 bases fit TRBD1. The trim removed 6 bases at V and 3 bases at J, leaving 9 bases unmatched. Germline CDR1 is MDHEN and CDR2 is SYDVKM. The CDR3 spans 16 residues. CDR3 coding DNA: TGTGCCAGCAGGGAGGGACAGGGGGTATGGTACACTGAAGCTTTCTTT. It specifies CASREGQGVWYTEAFF.

The J gene is TRBJ1-5, the V gene TRBV28; TRBD1 might be the D (6 bases). Germline lookup yields CDR1 MDHEN and CDR2 SYDVKM. The CDR3 length is 17 residues. V dropped 6 bases and J dropped 0 bases, with 18 bases sitting between them. CDR3 protein: CASSTGTQAYSNQPQHF. CDR3 in DNA: TGTGCCAGCAGCACCGGGACACAGGCCTATAGCAATCAGCCCCAGCATTTT.

The J gene is TRBJ2-3, the V gene TRBV5-1, with TRBD2 matching over 12 bases. This CDR3 contains 15 residues. J was trimmed by 7 bases and V by 4 bases; bases with no gene match: 7. Germline V lookup: CDR1 SGHRS, CDR2 YFSETQ. The CDR3 nucleotides are TGCGCCAGCAGCCCCGGGACTAGCGGGCTCAATACGCAGTATTTT. Translation gives CASSPGTSGLNTQYF.

DNA for the CDR3: TGCGCCAGCGCCAGGACGGGAGATGCCTACGAGCAGTACTTC. This translates into CASARTGDAYEQYF. The chain is built from TRBV5-1 and TRBJ2-7, with a weak D call TRBD2 (6 bases). Trimming removed 7 bases at V and 2 bases at J, with 16 bases between. CDR1 and CDR2 (germline): SGHRS, YFSETQ. This CDR3 comprises 14 residues. The whole variable domain, filled in from reference TRBV5-1 and TRBJ2-7, reads KAGVTQTPRYLIKTRGQQVTLSCSPISGHRSVSWYQQTPGQGLQFLFEYFSETQRNKGNFPGRFSGRQFSNSRSEMNVSTLELGDSALYLCASARTGDAYEQYFGPGTRLTVT.